Presented here are 15 T cell receptor beta chains from one specimen sequenced in a study of CD8 T cells in ankylosing spondylitis. For these TCRs, the target antigens are not known. Study-level results: Blood of patients with ankylosing spondylitis appeared to be characterized by a TCR beta motif of about eight highly homologous variants.

MiXCR, applied by TCRdb to the 5' RACE reads, yields one record per CDR3 protein. Among about 750,000 distinct CDR3 sequences, around 17% were seen once, and the ten largest hold around 19%. Sequenced sample: blood, either unsorted or a sorted T cell fraction (not recorded which). The receptors were gathered from a male donor with ankylosing spondylitis.

This clonotype occurred a few times. This rearrangement joins TRBV12-3 or TRBV12-4 to TRBJ2-2; no reliable D call. V lost 6 bases, J lost 0 bases, and 5 bases lay in between. This CDR3 contains 13 residues. CDR3 amino acids: CASRTANTGELFF. The CDR3 nucleotides are TGTGCCAGCAGAACTGCGAACACCGGGGAGCTGTTTTTT.

This clonotype was observed a handful of times. The genes are TRBV6-5 and TRBJ1-1; D gene ambiguous. Trimming removed 4 bases at V and 0 bases at J, with 9 bases between. Germline-derived CDR1 and CDR2 are MNHEY and SVGAGI. The CDR3 spans 14 residues. The CDR3 spells CASSSNSLNTEAFF. The CDR3, as DNA: TGTGCCAGCAGTTCAAACTCTCTGAACACTGAAGCTTTCTTT.

The CDR3 loop is CASRELSGSSYNEQFF. The CDR3 nucleotides read TGTGCCAGCAGAGAGCTTAGCGGGAGCTCCTACAATGAGCAGTTCTTC. This rearrangement joins TRBV6-1 to TRBJ2-1; TRBD2 matches at 9 bases. Germline CDR1 MNHNS, CDR2 SASEGT. The CDR3 sequence is 16 residues long. The V and J ends lost 6 bases and 0 bases, in that order; junction bases with no gene match: 6.

The chain recombines TRBV5-6 with TRBJ1-1; D remains ambiguous. Trimming removed 4 bases from V and 4 bases from J, with 17 bases in between. Germline V CDR1 and CDR2: SGHDT, YYEEEE. The CDR3 contains 15 residues. The CDR3 sequence is CASSGYDGDGTEAFF. The CDR3 DNA follows: TGTGCCAGCAGCGGCTACGACGGCGACGGCACTGAAGCTTTCTTT.

This clonotype has more than one count but fewer than ten. The gene calls are TRBV10-3 and TRBJ2-4; D not resolved. CDR3 size: 16 residues. The germline gives CDR1 ENHRY, CDR2 SYGVKD. Between the trimmed V and J ends, which lost 0 bases and 1 base, there was a span of 10 bases. CDR3 DNA sequence: TGTGCCATCAGTGAGTCGGTGGACCCGGCCAAAAACATTCAGTACTTC. As protein: CAISESVDPAKNIQYF.

This clonotype was picked up many times. The V call is TRBV27, the J call TRBJ2-3, with TRBD1 matching over 8 bases. The germline V gene encodes CDR1 MNHEY and CDR2 SMNVEV (reference sequence). The CDR3 contains 15 residues. V lost 3 bases to trimming and J lost 0 bases; unmatched junction nucleotides: 2. This chain's CDR3 is CASSLDRVSTDTQYF. CDR3 sequence (DNA): TGTGCCAGCAGTTTGGACAGGGTTAGCACAGATACGCAGTATTTT.

This rearrangement joins TRBV6-1 to TRBJ1-4; 10 bases are a match to TRBD1. V gave up 8 bases and J gave up 5 bases; unmatched junction bases: 14. The germline V gene encodes CDR1 MNHNS and CDR2 SASEGT. This CDR3 region has 17 residues. The CDR3 here is CASGGRQGASLNEKLFF. The DNA of the CDR3 is TGTGCCAGCGGCGGACGACAGGGGGCGAGTCTCAATGAAAAACTGTTTTTT.

This clonotype has a handful of counts. The chain couples TRBV7-9 to TRBJ2-2, with D possibly matching TRBD2 (5 bases). This CDR3 is 13 amino acids long. Trimming stripped 7 bases from V and 5 bases from J, with 11 bases between. Germline V gene data show CDR1 as SEHNR and CDR2 as FQNEAQ (reference sequence). CDR3 region: CASTDSLTGELFF. CDR3 in DNA: TGTGCCAGCACGGACTCCCTTACCGGGGAGCTGTTTTTT.

This clonotype was observed at least ten times. The chain links TRBV7-2 to TRBJ2-1, with TRBD2 matching 9 bases. V lost 5 bases and J lost 4; bases outside the gene matches: 9. This CDR3 contains 16 residues. Germline CDR1 SGHTA, CDR2 FQGNSA. The CDR3 protein is CASSHIGTSPYNEQFF. The CDR3 DNA reads TGTGCCAGCAGCCACATCGGGACTAGCCCATACAATGAGCAGTTCTTC.

In this sample, this clonotype turned up a few times. The chain couples TRBV7-2 to TRBJ2-7; D might be TRBD1 (6 bases). V gave up 1 base and J gave up 4 bases, with 14 bases separating them. Germline CDR1 SGHTA, CDR2 FQGNSA. The length of the CDR3 is 15 residues. The CDR3 region has the DNA TGTGCCAGCAGCTTAGTGCCGGAGCAGGGGTACGAGCAGTACTTC. This sequence encodes CASSLVPEQGYEQYF.

As regards this clonotype: At one end the junction does not follow the germline gene, possibly because of a read error. The chain links TRBV20-1 to TRBJ2-3, with 14 bases fitting TRBD2. The CDR3 length is 16 residues. Germline V lookup: CDR1 DFQATT, CDR2 SNEGSKA (reference sequence). CDR3 sequence reads: CCAPRLAGGRTDTQYF. CDR3 DNA: TGCTGTGCTCCAAGACTAGCGGGGGGGCGCACAGATACGCAGTATTTT.

This clonotype came up a few times. The chain uses TRBV12-3 or TRBV12-4 and TRBJ1-4; possible D gene TRBD1, 6 bases. V gave up 6 bases and J gave up 8 bases, with 22 bases separating them. This CDR3 region has 16 residues. The CDR3 region has the DNA TGTGCCAGCAGCCTTTTTCTTAGCGGGACAAAAGAAAAACTGTTTTTT. Protein: CASSLFLSGTKEKLFF.

The J gene is TRBJ2-5, the V gene TRBV7-2; 10 positions match TRBD2. CDR1 is SGHTA, CDR2 FQGNSA, per germline. V shed 5 bases, J shed 4 bases, and the junction held 4 bases outside the gene matches. The CDR3 totals 14 residues. The CDR3 sequence is CASSRAGGGETQYF. The CDR3 DNA follows: TGTGCCAGCAGCAGAGCGGGAGGGGGAGAGACCCAGTACTTC.

This clonotype has just a few counts. The CDR3 DNA reads TGCAGCGTTGAAGTTATGGAGAGCTCCTACGAGCAGTACTTC. Protein product: CSVEVMESSYEQYF. The chain links TRBV29-1 to TRBJ2-7; no firm D call. The CDR3 sequence is 14 residues long. Trimming cost V 1 base and J 0 bases, with 10 bases left between them. Germline V gene data show CDR1 as SQVTM and CDR2 as ANQGSEA.

This clonotype was counted only a few times. The rearrangement links TRBV27 to TRBJ2-7; 10 positions agree with TRBD2. Germline CDR1 MNHEY, CDR2 SMNVEV (reference sequence). V lost 5 bases and J lost 3; bases outside the gene matches: 13. CDR3 size: 17 residues. CDR3 amino acids: CASSPKPGLAPFYEQYF. The CDR3 DNA reads TGTGCCAGCAGTCCAAAGCCGGGACTAGCGCCCTTCTACGAGCAGTACTTC.